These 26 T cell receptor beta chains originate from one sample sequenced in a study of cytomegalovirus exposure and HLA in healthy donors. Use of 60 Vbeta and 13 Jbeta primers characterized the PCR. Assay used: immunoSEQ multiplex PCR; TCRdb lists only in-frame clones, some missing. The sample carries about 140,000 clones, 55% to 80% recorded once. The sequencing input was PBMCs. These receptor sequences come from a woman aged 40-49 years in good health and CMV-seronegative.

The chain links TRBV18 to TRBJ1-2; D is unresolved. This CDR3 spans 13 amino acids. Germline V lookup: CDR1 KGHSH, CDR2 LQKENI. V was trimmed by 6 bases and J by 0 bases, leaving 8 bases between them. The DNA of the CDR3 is TGTGCCAGCTCTTCGGACTCTAACTATGGCTACACCTTC. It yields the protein CASSSDSNYGYTF.

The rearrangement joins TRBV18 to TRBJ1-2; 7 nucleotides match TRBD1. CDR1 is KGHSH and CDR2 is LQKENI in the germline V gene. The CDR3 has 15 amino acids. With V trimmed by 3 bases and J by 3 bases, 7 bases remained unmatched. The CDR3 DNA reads TGTGCCAGCTCACCGACAGGGAAGCCTGACTATGGCTACACCTTC. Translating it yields CASSPTGKPDYGYTF.

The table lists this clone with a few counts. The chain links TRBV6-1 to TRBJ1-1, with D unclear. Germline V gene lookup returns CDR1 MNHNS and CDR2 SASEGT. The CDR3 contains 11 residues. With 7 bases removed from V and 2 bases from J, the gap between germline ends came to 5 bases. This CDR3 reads CASIVNTEAFF. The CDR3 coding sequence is TGTGCCAGCATCGTAAACACTGAAGCTTTCTTT.

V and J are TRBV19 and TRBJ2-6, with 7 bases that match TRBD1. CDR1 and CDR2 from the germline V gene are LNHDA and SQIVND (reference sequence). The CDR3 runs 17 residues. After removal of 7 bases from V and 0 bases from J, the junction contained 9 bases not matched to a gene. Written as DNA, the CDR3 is TGTGCCAGTATGGCGGACAGGCCCATCTCTGGGGCCAACGTCCTGACTTTC. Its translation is CASMADRPISGANVLTF.

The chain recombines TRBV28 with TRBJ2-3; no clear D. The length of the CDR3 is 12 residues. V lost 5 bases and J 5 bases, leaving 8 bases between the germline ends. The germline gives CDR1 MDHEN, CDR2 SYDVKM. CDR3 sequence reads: CASSPFLDTQYF. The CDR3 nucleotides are TGTGCCAGCAGTCCCTTCCTAGATACGCAGTATTTT.

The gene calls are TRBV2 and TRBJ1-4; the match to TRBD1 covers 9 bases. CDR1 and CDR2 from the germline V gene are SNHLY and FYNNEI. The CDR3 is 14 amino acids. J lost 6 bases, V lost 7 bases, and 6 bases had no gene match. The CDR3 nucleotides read TGTGCCAGCAACAACCGGGACAGGGATGAAAAACTGTTTTTT. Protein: CASNNRDRDEKLFF.

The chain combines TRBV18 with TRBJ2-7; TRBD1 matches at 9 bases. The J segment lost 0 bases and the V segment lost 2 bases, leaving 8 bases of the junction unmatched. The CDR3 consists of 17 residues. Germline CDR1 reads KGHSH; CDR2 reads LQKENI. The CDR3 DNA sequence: TGTGCCAGCTCACCAGGGACAGGGCTCTTAAGCTCCTACGAGCAGTACGTC. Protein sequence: CASSPGTGLLSSYEQYV.

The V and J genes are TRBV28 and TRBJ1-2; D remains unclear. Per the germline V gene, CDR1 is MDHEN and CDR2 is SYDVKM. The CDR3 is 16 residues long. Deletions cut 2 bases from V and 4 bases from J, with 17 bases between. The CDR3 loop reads CASSLDSGSPVYGYTF. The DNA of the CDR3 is TGTGCCAGCAGTTTAGATTCCGGGTCCCCAGTCTATGGCTACACCTTC.

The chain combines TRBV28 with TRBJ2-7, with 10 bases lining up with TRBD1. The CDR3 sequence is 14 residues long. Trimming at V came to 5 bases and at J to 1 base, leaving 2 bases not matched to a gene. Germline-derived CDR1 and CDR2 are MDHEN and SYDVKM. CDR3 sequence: CASSGTGESYEQYV. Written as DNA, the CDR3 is TGTGCCAGCAGTGGGACAGGGGAATCCTACGAGCAGTACGTC.

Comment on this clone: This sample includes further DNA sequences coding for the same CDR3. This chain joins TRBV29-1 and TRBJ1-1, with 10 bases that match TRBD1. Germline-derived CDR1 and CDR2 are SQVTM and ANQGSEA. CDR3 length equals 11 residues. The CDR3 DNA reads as TGCAGTGTCCAGGGACAGGGGGAAGCTTTCTTT. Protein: CSVQGQGEAFF.

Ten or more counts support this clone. Here the CDR3 DNA reads TGTGCCAGCAGTGAAGCAGAGATCTATGGCTACACCTTC. Residues: CASSEAEIYGYTF. The chain recombines TRBV6-1 with TRBJ1-2; D not resolved. Germline lookup yields CDR1 MNHNS and CDR2 SASEGT. V was pared by 0 bases and J by 4 bases, with 6 bases between. The CDR3 consists of 13 residues.

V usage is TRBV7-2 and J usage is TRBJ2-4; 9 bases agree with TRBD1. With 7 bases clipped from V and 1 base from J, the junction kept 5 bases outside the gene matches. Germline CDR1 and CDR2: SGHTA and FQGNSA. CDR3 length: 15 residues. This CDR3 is CASTGQGLAKNIQYF. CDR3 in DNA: TGTGCCAGCACGGGACAGGGTTTGGCCAAAAACATTCAGTACTTC.

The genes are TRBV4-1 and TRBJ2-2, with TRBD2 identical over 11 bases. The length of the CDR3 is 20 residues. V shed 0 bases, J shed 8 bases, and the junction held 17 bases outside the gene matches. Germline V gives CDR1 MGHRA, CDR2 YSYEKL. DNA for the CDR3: TGCGCCAGCAGCCAAGATTGGGGGGGTAGCGGGGGGGAACCATCTGGGGAGCTGTTTTTT. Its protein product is CASSQDWGGSGGEPSGELFF.

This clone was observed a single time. The CDR3: CASSYRTSGGEPGELFF. The CDR3 DNA is TGTGCCAGCAGCTACCGGACTAGCGGGGGGGAGCCCGGGGAGCTGTTTTTT. The gene calls are TRBV11-3 and TRBJ2-2, with 15 bases matching TRBD2. This CDR3 region has 17 residues. V dropped 4 bases and J dropped 6; count of bases not matched to a gene: 6. CDR1 is SGHNT and CDR2 is YENEEA in the germline V gene. The full variable domain, rest sourced from reference TRBV11-3 and TRBJ2-2, is EAGVVQSPRYKIIEKKQPVAFWCNPISGHNTLYWYLQNLGQGPELLIRYENEEAVDDSQLPKDRFSAERLKGVDSTLKIQPAELGDSAVYLCASSYRTSGGEPGELFFGEGSRLTVL.

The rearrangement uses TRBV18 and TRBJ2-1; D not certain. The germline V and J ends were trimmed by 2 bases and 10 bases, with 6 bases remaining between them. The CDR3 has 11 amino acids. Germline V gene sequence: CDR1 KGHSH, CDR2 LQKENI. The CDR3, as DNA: TGTGCCAGCTCACCATGGCCAGAGCAGTTCTTC. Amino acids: CASSPWPEQFF. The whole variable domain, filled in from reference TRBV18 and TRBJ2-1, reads NAGVMQNPRHLVRRRGQEARLRCSPMKGHSHVYWYRQLPEEGLKFMVYLQKENIIDESGMPKERFSAEFPKEGPSILRIQQVVRGDSAAYFCASSPWPEQFFGPGTRLTVL.

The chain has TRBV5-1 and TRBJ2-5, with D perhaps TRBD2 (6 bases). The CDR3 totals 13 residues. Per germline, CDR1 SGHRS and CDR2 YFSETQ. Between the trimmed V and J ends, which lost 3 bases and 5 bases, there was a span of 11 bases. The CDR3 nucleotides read TGCGCCAGCAGCTCGGGGGACGAGGAGACCCAGTACTTC. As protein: CASSSGDEETQYF.

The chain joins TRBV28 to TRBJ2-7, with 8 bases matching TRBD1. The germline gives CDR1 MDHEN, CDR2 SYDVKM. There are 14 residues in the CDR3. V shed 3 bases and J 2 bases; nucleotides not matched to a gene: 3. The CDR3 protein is CASSFSDRAYEQYV. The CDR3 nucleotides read TGTGCCAGCAGTTTCTCGGACAGGGCCTACGAGCAGTACGTC.

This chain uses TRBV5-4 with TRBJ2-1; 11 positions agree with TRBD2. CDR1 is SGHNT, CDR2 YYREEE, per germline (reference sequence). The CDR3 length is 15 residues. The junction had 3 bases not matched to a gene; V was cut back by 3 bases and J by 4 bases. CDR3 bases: TGTGCCAGCAGCTATAGCGGGGGGGCTTACAATGAGCAGTTCTTC. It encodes CASSYSGGAYNEQFF.

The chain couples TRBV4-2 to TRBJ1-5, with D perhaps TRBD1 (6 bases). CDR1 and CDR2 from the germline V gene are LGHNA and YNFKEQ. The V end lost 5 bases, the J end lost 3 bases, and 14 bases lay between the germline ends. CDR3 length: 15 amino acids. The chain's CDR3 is CASSATGFTNQPQHF. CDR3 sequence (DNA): TGTGCCAGCAGCGCTACAGGGTTCACCAATCAGCCCCAGCATTTT.

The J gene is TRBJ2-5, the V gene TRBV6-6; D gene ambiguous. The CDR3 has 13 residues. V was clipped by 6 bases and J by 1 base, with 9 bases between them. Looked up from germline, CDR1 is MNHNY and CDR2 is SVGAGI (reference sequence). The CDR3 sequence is CASSRSFQETQYF. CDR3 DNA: TGTGCCAGCAGCCGGAGTTTCCAAGAGACCCAGTACTTC.

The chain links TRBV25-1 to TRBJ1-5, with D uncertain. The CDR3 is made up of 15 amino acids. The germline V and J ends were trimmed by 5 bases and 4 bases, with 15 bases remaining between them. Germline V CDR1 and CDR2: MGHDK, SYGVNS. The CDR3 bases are TGTGCCAGCAGTTTTTGTGAGGAGATGAATCAGCCCCAGCATTTT. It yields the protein CASSFCEEMNQPQHF.

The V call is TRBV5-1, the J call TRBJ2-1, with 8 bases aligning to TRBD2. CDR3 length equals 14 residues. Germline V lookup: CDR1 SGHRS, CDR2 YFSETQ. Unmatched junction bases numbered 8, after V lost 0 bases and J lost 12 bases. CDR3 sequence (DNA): TGCGCCAGCAGCTTGGGTCCAGCGGGGGAGAGGCAGTTCTTC. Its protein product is CASSLGPAGERQFF.

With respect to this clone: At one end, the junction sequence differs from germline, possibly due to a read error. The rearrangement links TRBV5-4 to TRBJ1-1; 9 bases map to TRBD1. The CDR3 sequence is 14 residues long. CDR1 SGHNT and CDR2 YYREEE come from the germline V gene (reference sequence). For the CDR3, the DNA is TGTGCCAGCACCTTGACAGGGGGGAATACTGAAGCTTTCTTT. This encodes CASTLTGGNTEAFF.

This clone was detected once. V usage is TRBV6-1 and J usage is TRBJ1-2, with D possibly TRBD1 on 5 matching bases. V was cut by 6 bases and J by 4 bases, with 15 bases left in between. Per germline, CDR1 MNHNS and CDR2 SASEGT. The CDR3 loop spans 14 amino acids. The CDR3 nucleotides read TGTGCCAGCAGCCCGGGACCGGGGGGCTATGGCTACACCTTC. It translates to CASSPGPGGYGYTF.

CDR3: CASSGQGARHGYTF. The CDR3 nucleotides are TGTGCCAGCAGTGGACAGGGGGCGCGTCATGGCTACACCTTC. The chain combines TRBV5-6 with TRBJ1-2; 11 bases fit TRBD1. Germline V gives CDR1 SGHDT, CDR2 YYEEEE. The CDR3 runs to 14 residues. Unmatched junction bases numbered 6, after V lost 5 bases and J lost 6 bases.

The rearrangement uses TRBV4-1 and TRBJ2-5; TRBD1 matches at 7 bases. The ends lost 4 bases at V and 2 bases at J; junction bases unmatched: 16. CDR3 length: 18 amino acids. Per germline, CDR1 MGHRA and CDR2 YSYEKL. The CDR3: CASSRGPRSGGLQETQYF. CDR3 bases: TGCGCCAGCAGCCGCGGACCCCGATCAGGGGGTTTACAAGAGACCCAGTACTTC.